This T cell receptor (beta chain) derives from a study of identical twins. Broader study findings: Out-of-frame alpha sequences common to twins were enriched for low generation probability.

This clonotype was detected many times. What it binds is not known. Healthy Caucasians provided all donations. TCRdb re-analysed the 5' RACE reads in MiXCR, keeping a single row per CDR3 protein. The sample holds 550,000 to 800,000 distinct CDR3 sequences, under 8.5% seen once. The germline V gene encodes CDR1 MDHEN and CDR2 SYDVKM. V dropped 6 bases and J dropped 12 bases, with 21 bases sitting between them. This CDR3 region has 14 residues. In addition, the sample was reused for a study of yellow fever vaccine responses in identical twins.

The chain uses TRBV28 and TRBJ1-5, with a tentative D call TRBD1 (6 bases). The sequence derives from a woman between 18 and 29 years old in good health. Sample: PBMCs. The CDR3 is CASRDTGTLTLQHF. The CDR3 bases are TGTGCCAGCAGAGACACCGGGACACTCACTCTCCAGCATTTT.